This record looks at one T cell receptor beta chain sequence and its context. Its specificity is unknown. Assay: immunoSEQ multiplex PCR; the TCRdb copy retains only in-frame clones and omits some. The repertoire includes 200,000 to 300,000 clones, roughly nine tenths of them detected once, and just under 3% sits in the top ten. Treatment in this sample: some 20 received Ad26.COV2.S at low or high dose, single or two shots; about 5 received placebo; per-sample allocation not given. The study sampled participants on day 63 after the first vaccine or placebo injection. Boston hosted the donor, who was an adult aged 18-55 years. These data come from a study of Ad26.COV2.S vaccination and SARS-CoV-2 variants. Study details: In the study, Ad26.COV2.S was injected intramuscularly once, or twice 56 days apart. Overall study results and limits: Responses of spike-specific T cells (both CD8+ and CD4+) reportedly showed substantial breadth after vaccination. Spike-specific TCR breadth was greater after Ad26.COV2.S than placebo.

This receptor was taken from a person aged 18-65 years who received the Ad26.COV2.S COVID-19 vaccine or a placebo. This specimen was peripheral blood, taken in a trial of Ad26.COV2.S vaccine versus placebo.

This CDR3 is CASSWSSYNEQFF. CDR3 sequence (DNA): TGTGCCAGCAGCTGGAGCTCCTACAATGAGCAGTTCTTC. The chain joins TRBV11-3 to TRBJ2-1; no definite D call. This CDR3 is 13 amino acids long. Germline V gene lookup returns CDR1 SGHNT and CDR2 YENEEA. Trimming took off 4 bases at V and 0 bases at J, with 4 bases between the two ends.